This T cell receptor (beta chain) is from a study of cytomegalovirus exposure and HLA in healthy donors. The study's findings and limits: An analysis done earlier found most TCR beta V segments productive about 90% or about 30% of the time. On later analysis, the bulk of CMV-associated TCR beta chains appeared to be HLA-restricted. Rare TCR sequences predominated, though certain public TCRs were found in many donors.

Trimming pared 3 bases from V and 8 bases from J, leaving 13 bases between. The CDR3 is made up of 14 amino acids. Per germline, CDR1 MDHEN and CDR2 SYDVKM. As to this clone: Its antigen is not identified.

PCR involved 60 Vbeta and 13 Jbeta primers. This table comes from immunoSEQ multiplex PCR, and its TCRdb copy is limited to in-frame clones, with some not included. The sample includes around 150,000 clones, roughly three quarters of them seen just once. The chain joins TRBV28 to TRBJ1-4; a possible D gene is TRBD1 (5 bases). The sequence derives from a man between 18 and 35 years old in good health and CMV-seropositive. Input material: PBMCs. CDR3 region: CASSLSQGGEKLFF. CDR3 DNA: TGTGCCAGCAGTTTGTCTCAGGGAGGCGAAAAACTGTTTTTT.